These 30 T cell receptor beta chains were sequenced from one sample in a study of human T cells and chemical hapten exposure. Each CDR3 protein is one row after TCRdb ran MiXCR on the RACE reads. The data contain around 330,000 distinct CDR3 sequences, around 5.5% of them singletons. The time point: pre-sensitization, week 0. Treatment indicated: therapeutic diphenylcyclopropenone sensitization with weekly scalp DPC. Specimen: whole blood, collected in connection with sensitization to the hapten diphenylcyclopropenone (DPC). The receptors originated from a woman aged 18-29 years with alopecia areata. Some clones in this sample may be carry-over from other donors' samples.

There are a few counts of this clonotype. The CDR3 DNA reads as TGTGCCAGCAGCCAAGTTGACCAGGGGAGCAATCAGCCCCAGCATTTT. Its protein product is CASSQVDQGSNQPQHF. The rearrangement links TRBV4-2 to TRBJ1-5, with a weak D call TRBD1 (6 bases). CDR3 length: 16 residues. Germline CDR1 LGHNA, CDR2 YNFKEQ. With 1 base removed from V and 1 base from J, the gap between germline ends came to 11 bases.

The chain joins TRBV2 to TRBJ2-5; 7 bases agree with TRBD2. This CDR3 spans 14 amino acids. Germline lookup yields CDR1 SNHLY and CDR2 FYNNEI. The V and J ends lost 4 bases and 3 bases, in that order; junction bases with no gene match: 5. The CDR3 bases are TGTGCCAGCAGTGCGGGACTACCTAAAGAGACCCAGTACTTC. Protein: CASSAGLPKETQYF. The variable domain in full, completed from reference TRBV2 and TRBJ2-5, reads EPEVTQTPSHQVTQMGQEVILRCVPISNHLYFYWYRQILGQKVEFLVSFYNNEISEKSEIFDDQFSVERPDGSNFTLKIRSTKLEDSAMYFCASSAGLPKETQYFGPGTRLLVL.

A few counts support this clonotype. This chain joins TRBV28 and TRBJ2-3, with a tentative D call TRBD1 (5 bases). Trimming left V 6 bases short and J 0 bases short, with 19 bases between. The germline gives CDR1 MDHEN, CDR2 SYDVKM. The CDR3 runs 17 residues. Written as DNA, the CDR3 is TGTGCCAGCAGGGATCCTCTGACAGAGACTAGCACAGATACGCAGTATTTT. As protein: CASRDPLTETSTDTQYF.

In its sample, this clonotype was seen many times. The chain has TRBV6-4 and TRBJ2-5; no clear D gene. This CDR3 has 12 amino acids. Germline V CDR1 and CDR2: MRHNA, SNTAGT. V lost 9 bases to trimming and J lost 3 bases, with 11 bases between them. CDR3 sequence (DNA): TGTGCCAGAACGGTCCGAGAAGAGACCCAGTACTTC. Translating it yields CARTVREETQYF.

This clonotype came up many times. The V call is TRBV6-2 or TRBV6-3, the J call TRBJ2-4; 10 nucleotides agree with TRBD2. Per the germline V gene, CDR1 is MNHEY and CDR2 is SVGEGT. V shed 2 bases and J 4 bases; nucleotides not matched to a gene: 11. CDR3 length: 18 residues. The CDR3 loop is CASSYGLAGASEKNIQYF. For the CDR3, the DNA is TGTGCCAGCAGTTACGGGCTAGCGGGGGCTTCGGAGAAAAACATTCAGTACTTC.

This clonotype has only a few counts. DNA for the CDR3: TGTGCCAGCAGCCACAACACCGAGACGCAGTATTTT. Translated, it gives CASSHNTETQYF. The chain joins TRBV3-1 to TRBJ2-3; D is ambiguous. Deletions cut 3 bases from V and 9 bases from J, with 10 bases between. From germline, CDR1 is LGHDT and CDR2 YNNKEL (reference sequence). The CDR3 spans 12 residues.

This clonotype was counted between two and nine times. The chain is built from TRBV7-9 and TRBJ1-4, with TRBD1 identical over 8 bases. The CDR3 spans 16 residues. Germline values: CDR1 SEHNR, CDR2 FQNEAQ (reference sequence). The J segment lost 7 bases and the V segment lost 3 bases, leaving 10 bases of the junction unmatched. The chain's CDR3 is CASSFRTGNGAEKLFF. The CDR3 DNA is TGTGCCAGCAGCTTCCGGACAGGGAATGGGGCTGAAAAACTGTTTTTT.

This clonotype was counted many times. The genes are TRBV6-5 and TRBJ2-5; D might be TRBD2 (5 bases). Trimming took 5 bases from V and 4 from J, leaving 17 bases between them. The length of the CDR3 is 15 residues. The germline gives CDR1 MNHEY, CDR2 SVGAGI. Written as DNA, the CDR3 is TGTGCCAGCAGTCTCGCGGACTCTGGGAGAGAGACCCAGTACTTC. Residues: CASSLADSGRETQYF.

This clonotype came up a few times. This chain links TRBV5-4 with TRBJ2-6; TRBD1 is a possible D gene (5 bases). CDR1 SGHNT and CDR2 YYREEE come from the germline V gene (reference sequence). The CDR3 is 16 residues long. V lost 2 bases to trimming and J lost 0 bases, with 9 bases between them. CDR3: CASSFGHSSGANVLTF. CDR3 DNA sequence: TGTGCCAGCAGCTTCGGACACTCCTCTGGGGCCAACGTCCTGACTTTC.

The chain couples TRBV5-1 to TRBJ2-5, with no clear D. Germline loops: CDR1 SGHRS, CDR2 YFSETQ. The CDR3 spans 11 residues. Trimming stripped 0 bases from V and 7 bases from J, with 4 bases between. CDR3 sequence (DNA): TGCGCCAGCAGCTTGGACGGGACCCAGTACTTC. Protein product: CASSLDGTQYF. The whole variable domain, filled in from reference TRBV5-1 and TRBJ2-5, reads KAGVTQTPRYLIKTRGQQVTLSCSPISGHRSVSWYQQTPGQGLQFLFEYFSETQRNKGNFPGRFSGRQFSNSRSEMNVSTLELGDSALYLCASSLDGTQYFGPGTRLLVL.

This chain uses TRBV5-5 with TRBJ2-3; D unclear. The CDR3 sequence is 11 residues long. Germline values: CDR1 SGHKS, CDR2 YYEKEE (reference sequence). Trimming took 0 bases from V and 14 from J, leaving 10 bases between them. The CDR3 DNA follows: TGTGCCAGCAGCTTGGAATCTCCCGGGTATTTT. Protein sequence: CASSLESPGYF.

This clonotype was found a few times. The genes are TRBV12-5 and TRBJ2-7; 9 nucleotides match TRBD1. The CDR3 consists of 13 residues. Germline V CDR1 and CDR2: LGHNT, FRNRAP. The V segment lost 3 bases and the J segment 7 bases; nucleotides outside the gene matches: 4. The CDR3: CASGLQGAREQYF. CDR3 nucleotides: TGTGCTAGTGGTTTACAGGGGGCGCGGGAGCAGTACTTC.

This chain uses TRBV5-4 with TRBJ1-5, with TRBD1 identical over 8 bases. The CDR3 consists of 19 residues. After removal of 4 bases from V and 0 bases from J, the junction contained 15 bases not matched to a gene. The germline gives CDR1 SGHNT, CDR2 YYREEE (reference sequence). The CDR3 region has the DNA TGTGCCAGCAGCCGTACTGACAGGGGTAGTTTGCGTAGCAATCAGCCCCAGCATTTT. Its protein product is CASSRTDRGSLRSNQPQHF.

This clonotype was seen many times. The J gene is TRBJ2-2, the V gene TRBV28, with D unresolved. The CDR3 extends over 13 amino acids. CDR1 MDHEN and CDR2 SYDVKM come from the germline V gene. V shed 5 bases and J shed 7 bases, with 11 bases lying between them. The CDR3 DNA reads as TGTGCCAGCAGTCTCTCAGAGAACGGGGAGCTGTTTTTT. Protein sequence: CASSLSENGELFF.

This clonotype was seen repeatedly, ten times or more. The genes are TRBV29-1 and TRBJ2-7; 8 bases align to TRBD1. Trimming removed 4 bases from V and 6 bases from J; junction bases left unmatched: 8. Germline lookup yields CDR1 SQVTM and CDR2 ANQGSEA. CDR3 length: 13 amino acids. The CDR3 nucleotides read TGCAGCGTTGGATGGACAGGGACGGGCGAGCAGTACTTC. This gives the protein CSVGWTGTGEQYF.

This clonotype was detected a few times. The CDR3 reads CASSQAAAVYGYTF. The CDR3 DNA sequence: TGCGCCAGCAGCCAAGCTGCTGCTGTCTATGGCTACACCTTC. The chain recombines TRBV4-1 with TRBJ1-2; D unclear. The CDR3 spans 14 residues. The V gene lost 1 base and the J gene lost 4 bases, with 10 bases spanning the gap. The germline CDR1 and CDR2 sequences are MGHRA and YSYEKL.

The rearrangement links TRBV7-2 to TRBJ1-3; possibly TRBD1 for D (6 bases). CDR3 size: 16 residues. The germline V and J ends were trimmed by 2 bases and 3 bases, with 14 bases remaining between them. Germline CDR1 is SGHTA and CDR2 is FQGNSA. The DNA of the CDR3 is TGTGCCAGCAGCTTAAAGCGGGGGCTGTATGGAAACACCATATATTTT. Encoded protein: CASSLKRGLYGNTIYF.

This clonotype was counted a few times. The chain carries TRBV12-3 or TRBV12-4 and TRBJ1-2; 7 positions agree with TRBD1. CDR3 length equals 16 residues. V was pared by 5 bases and J by 1 base, with 10 bases of the junction left unmatched. The DNA of the CDR3 is TGTGCCAGCAGTCGACAGGGAGGGTTTAATAACTATGGCTACACCTTC. It yields the protein CASSRQGGFNNYGYTF.

This chain links TRBV6-2 or TRBV6-3 with TRBJ2-2, with 7 nucleotides matching TRBD2. Germline CDR1 is MNHEY and CDR2 is SVGEGT. This CDR3 region has 16 residues. Trimming removed 4 bases from V and 2 bases from J; junction bases left unmatched: 7. CDR3 residues: CASSSEGRGNTGELFF. CDR3 sequence (DNA): TGTGCCAGCAGTTCGGAGGGGAGGGGAAACACCGGGGAGCTGTTTTTT.

In its sample, this clonotype was seen many times. V is TRBV18 and J is TRBJ1-1; possible D gene TRBD1, 5 bases. This CDR3 is built from 13 residues. Trimming removed 5 bases from V and 4 bases from J, with 11 bases in between. CDR1 is KGHSH and CDR2 is LQKENI in the germline V gene. CDR3 protein: CASSYSGTTEAFF. CDR3 in DNA: TGTGCCAGCTCATACTCAGGGACCACTGAAGCTTTCTTT.

In this sample, this clonotype turned up a few times. The V gene is TRBV15, the J gene TRBJ1-1; possible D gene TRBD1, 6 bases. The CDR3 has 16 amino acids. Germline loops: CDR1 LNHNV, CDR2 YYDKDF (reference sequence). Between the trimmed V and J ends, which lost 3 bases and 4 bases, there was a span of 18 bases. CDR3 nucleotide sequence: TGTGCCACCAGCAGGATATTAGCAGGGGCCTTCACTGAAGCTTTCTTT. It encodes CATSRILAGAFTEAFF.

This clonotype has a handful of counts. The chain joins TRBV9 to TRBJ2-1; D is unclear. This CDR3 is built from 16 residues. Trimming took 2 bases from V and 0 from J, leaving 12 bases between them. Germline-derived CDR1 and CDR2 are SGDLS and YYNGEE. In DNA form, the CDR3 reads TGTGCCAGCAGCGTTTACTTGCTGAGCTCCTACAATGAGCAGTTCTTC. Translated, it gives CASSVYLLSSYNEQFF. The full variable domain, completed using reference TRBV9 and TRBJ2-1, is DSGVTQTPKHLITATGQRVTLRCSPRSGDLSVYWYQQSLDQGLQFLIQYYNGEERAKGNILERFSAQQFPDLHSELNLSSLELGDSALYFCASSVYLLSSYNEQFFGPGTRLTVL.

This clonotype has at least ten counts. The gene calls are TRBV7-9 and TRBJ1-5, with D maybe TRBD1 (5 bases). CDR3 length equals 15 residues. V lost 8 bases to trimming and J lost 4 bases, with 18 bases between them. In germline, CDR1 is SEHNR, CDR2 FQNEAQ (reference sequence). For the CDR3, the DNA is TGTGCCAGCGGAAAAGACAGCTTGGGAAATCAGCCCCAGCATTTT. Translated, it gives CASGKDSLGNQPQHF.

The chain carries TRBV14 and TRBJ2-7, with D possibly TRBD2 on 6 matching bases. CDR1 SGHDN and CDR2 FVKESK come from the germline V gene. The CDR3 totals 16 residues. V lost 0 bases, J lost 3 bases, and 15 bases lay in between. The CDR3 DNA sequence: TGTGCCAGCAGCCAAGACAAATGGAGGGCCGGCTACGAGCAGTACTTC. As protein: CASSQDKWRAGYEQYF.

This clonotype has just a few counts. The chain is built from TRBV5-6 and TRBJ2-4; 14 bases align to TRBD2. The CDR3 has 16 amino acids. The V segment lost 4 bases and the J segment 4 bases; nucleotides outside the gene matches: 4. The germline V gene encodes CDR1 SGHDT and CDR2 YYEEEE. The CDR3 region has the DNA TGTGCCAGCAGCGTGACTAGCGGGGGGGCTAAAAACATTCAGTACTTC. It is translated as CASSVTSGGAKNIQYF.

The chain employs TRBV6-2 or TRBV6-3 and TRBJ1-5; the D is unclear. V was trimmed by 2 bases and J by 1 base, leaving 6 bases between them. The CDR3 is 14 residues long. Germline lookup yields CDR1 MNHEY and CDR2 SVGEGT. The CDR3 sequence: CASSYMESNQPQHF. The CDR3 nucleotides read TGTGCCAGCAGTTACATGGAGAGCAATCAGCCCCAGCATTTT.

This clonotype occurred many times. This sequence joins TRBV6-1 and TRBJ2-3; perhaps TRBD2 as D (5 bases). Between the trimmed V and J ends, which lost 1 base and 3 bases, there was a span of 11 bases. The CDR3 runs 15 residues. The V gene's germline CDR1 is MNHNS and CDR2 SASEGT. The CDR3 is CASSEGPTRTDTQYF. Written as DNA, the CDR3 is TGTGCCAGCAGTGAAGGTCCTACTAGAACAGATACGCAGTATTTT.

V is TRBV6-6 and J is TRBJ2-7; a possible D gene is TRBD1 (6 bases). This CDR3 region has 13 residues. V lost 6 bases and J 3 bases, leaving 12 bases between the germline ends. Germline values: CDR1 MNHNY, CDR2 SVGAGI (reference sequence). CDR3 bases: TGTGCCAGCAGCCGGGACACTGTCTACGAGCAGTACTTC. Translated, it gives CASSRDTVYEQYF.

This clonotype has ten or more counts. The chain is built from TRBV7-8 and TRBJ1-5; no definite D call. The CDR3 is 16 amino acids. V was trimmed by 0 bases and J by 1 base, leaving 10 bases between them. Germline V gene data show CDR1 as SGHVS and CDR2 as FQNEAQ. The DNA for the CDR3 is TGTGCCAGCAGCTTAGCGACGGTAGGCAGCAATCAGCCCCAGCATTTT. Its translation is CASSLATVGSNQPQHF.

The chain employs TRBV6-2 or TRBV6-3 and TRBJ2-2, with D possibly matching TRBD2 (5 bases). Looked up from germline, CDR1 is MNHEY and CDR2 is SVGEGT. V was trimmed by 8 bases and J by 3 bases, leaving 10 bases between them. The CDR3 is 13 amino acids. The CDR3 DNA sequence: TGTGCCAGCGTACGGGGATACACCGGGGAGCTGTTTTTT. Translation gives CASVRGYTGELFF.